This passage covers 18 T cell receptor beta chains from one sample sequenced in a study of post-analysis software for immune sequencing data. Points from the study as a whole: Patients used about 5 TRBV segments, including TRBV5-6, TRBV5-1 and TRBV20-1, more often than controls.

Researchers reported that TCR beta cDNA libraries carried unique molecular identifiers. TCRdb reprocessed the PCR reads with MiXCR, giving one entry per CDR3 protein. This repertoire shows roughly 400,000 distinct CDR3 sequences, approximately 37% found once; its top ten account for under 9%. Their antigen targets remain unknown. Input material: blood. The receptor source for this set is a girl aged 2 to 10 with multiple sclerosis.

The rearrangement joins TRBV5-6 to TRBJ2-1, with 8 bases that match TRBD2. Looked up from germline, CDR1 is SGHDT and CDR2 is YYEEEE. The CDR3 has 13 residues. V lost 3 bases and J lost 9; bases outside the gene matches: 5. CDR3 region: CASSSTGGVEQFF. The CDR3 nucleotides read TGTGCCAGCAGCTCGACGGGAGGGGTTGAGCAGTTCTTC.

The chain recombines TRBV12-3 or TRBV12-4 with TRBJ2-3; possible D gene TRBD2, 6 bases. V was pared by 3 bases and J by 0 bases, with 10 bases between. The CDR3 length is 15 residues. The CDR3 reads CASSFPGASTDTQYF. The DNA of the CDR3 is TGTGCCAGCAGTTTCCCGGGAGCGAGCACAGATACGCAGTATTTT.

V usage is TRBV13 and J usage is TRBJ2-3, with 7 bases matching TRBD1. Germline V gene lookup returns CDR1 PRHDT and CDR2 FYEKMQ (reference sequence). The V gene end was trimmed by 5 bases and the J gene end by 2 bases; junction bases not matched to a gene: 10. The CDR3 runs to 16 residues. CDR3 in DNA: TGTGCCAGCAGCCTGCGGACAGGTCCGGACACAGATACGCAGTATTTT. Its protein product is CASSLRTGPDTDTQYF.

This chain links TRBV5-1 with TRBJ1-4; D is unresolved. The CDR3 contains 15 residues. Trimming cost V 2 bases and J 8 bases, with 16 bases left between them. The germline gives CDR1 SGHRS, CDR2 YFSETQ. Here the CDR3 reads CASSFSRGLDEKLFF. The CDR3, as DNA: TGCGCCAGCAGCTTCTCCCGGGGTCTGGACGAAAAACTGTTTTTT.

A few counts support this clonotype. In DNA, the CDR3 is TGCAGTGCCGGCCGTTTCGGGGCTCAGACAGATACGCAGTATTTT. Protein sequence: CSAGRFGAQTDTQYF. This rearrangement joins TRBV20-1 to TRBJ2-3; TRBD1 or TRBD2 may be the D gene (5 bases each). The CDR3 contains 15 residues. Germline V lookup: CDR1 DFQATT, CDR2 SNEGSKA (reference sequence). Between the trimmed V and J ends, which lost 6 bases and 3 bases, there was a span of 19 bases.

CDR3 nucleotide sequence: TGCAGCGTTGTCCTAGCGGGATACTACGAGCAGTACTTC. This encodes CSVVLAGYYEQYF. V and J are TRBV29-1 and TRBJ2-7; the match to TRBD2 covers 9 bases. Germline CDR1 is SQVTM and CDR2 is ANQGSEA. V trimming: 4 bases; J trimming: 3 bases; junction bases outside the gene matches: 4. CDR3 length: 13 amino acids.

V usage is TRBV4-3 and J usage is TRBJ2-7, with D maybe TRBD1 (5 bases). V gave up 0 bases and J gave up 2 bases, with 11 bases separating them. The germline CDR1 and CDR2 sequences are LGHNA and YSLEER. There are 15 residues in the CDR3. CDR3 amino acids: CASSQDARETYEQYF. Here the CDR3 DNA reads TGCGCCAGCAGCCAAGACGCCAGGGAAACCTACGAGCAGTACTTC.

This clonotype was detected a few times. The gene calls are TRBV7-8 and TRBJ2-5, with 8 bases that match TRBD2. TRBJ2-7 matches the DNA end more closely, so the J call is doubtful. CDR1 is SGHVS and CDR2 is FQNEAQ in the germline V gene. This CDR3 has 15 amino acids. The CDR3 coding sequence is TGTGCCAGCAGCTTAGCACAGCTAGCGGGCCGCGAGCAGTACTTC. Translated: CASSLAQLAGREQYF.

The genes are TRBV11-2 and TRBJ2-1; D perhaps matches TRBD1 (5 bases). The CDR3 has 13 residues. V was trimmed by 5 bases and J by 10 bases, leaving 15 bases between them. In germline, CDR1 is SGHAT, CDR2 FQNNGV. Written as DNA, the CDR3 is TGTGCCAGCAGCCCAAGAACAGGCTCCGAGCAGTTCTTC. The encoded protein is CASSPRTGSEQFF.

The rearrangement uses TRBV5-6 and TRBJ2-1; a possible D gene is TRBD1 (5 bases). The length of the CDR3 is 13 residues. Germline-derived CDR1 and CDR2 are SGHDT and YYEEEE. V gave up 3 bases and J gave up 5 bases, with 9 bases separating them. CDR3 sequence reads: CASSSDSNNEQFF. The CDR3 bases are TGTGCCAGCAGCTCTGACAGCAACAATGAGCAGTTCTTC.

This clonotype was seen a single time. Relative to the germline gene, one junction end is altered; a read error may explain this. The V and J genes are TRBV12-3 or TRBV12-4 and TRBJ2-3; D remains ambiguous. There are 15 residues in the CDR3. CDR3 nucleotide sequence: TGTGCCAGCAGTTTAGTTAGAGTCGGCACAGATGCGCAGTATTTT. The encoded protein is CASSLVRVGTDAQYF.

The chain couples TRBV15 to TRBJ1-5; TRBD1 aligns across 10 bases. This CDR3 has 15 amino acids. Germline V CDR1 and CDR2: LNHNV, YYDKDF (reference sequence). V dropped 5 bases and J dropped 6; count of bases not matched to a gene: 7. The CDR3 sequence is CATSGGDRGSQPQHF. The CDR3 DNA is TGTGCCACCAGCGGTGGGGACAGGGGTAGTCAGCCCCAGCATTTT.

This chain uses TRBV6-2 or TRBV6-3 with TRBJ2-4, with 8 bases identical to TRBD2. The J call may be incorrect, as the DNA end agrees better with TRBJ2-7. The CDR3 extends over 14 amino acids. CDR1 is MNHEY, CDR2 SVGEGT, per germline. CDR3 residues: CASSLTSVSYEQYF. CDR3 DNA sequence: TGTGCCAGCTCCCTGACTAGCGTTTCTTACGAGCAGTACTTC.

The CDR3 nucleotides are TGTGCCAGCAGCCCTAACGGGCTAGCGGGAGGTTTGGAGCAGTACTTC. This codes for CASSPNGLAGGLEQYF. The rearrangement joins TRBV4-2 to TRBJ2-7; TRBD2 agrees at 11 bases. The V segment lost 4 bases and the J segment 7 bases; nucleotides outside the gene matches: 12. Germline lookup yields CDR1 LGHNA and CDR2 YNFKEQ. CDR3 size: 16 residues.

V usage is TRBV12-3 or TRBV12-4 and J usage is TRBJ2-7, with D maybe TRBD2 (6 bases). This CDR3 comprises 16 residues. Trimming took off 4 bases at V and 3 bases at J, with 19 bases between the two ends. In nucleotides, the CDR3 is TGTGCCAGCAGTTGGGGAGGCAGGAACCAGGGCTACGAGCAGTACTTC. Its translation is CASSWGGRNQGYEQYF.

The gene calls are TRBV7-2 and TRBJ1-4; tentatively, D is TRBD1 (5 bases). The CDR3 is 15 residues long. V shed 0 bases and J shed 4 bases, with 9 bases lying between them. The germline V gene encodes CDR1 SGHTA and CDR2 FQGNSA. Here the CDR3 DNA reads TGTGCCAGCAGCTTAGCAGGGGCGGGTAATGAAAAACTGTTTTTT. Translating it yields CASSLAGAGNEKLFF.

The chain recombines TRBV27 with TRBJ1-6; possibly TRBD1 for D (5 bases). The V end lost 10 bases, the J end lost 0 bases, and 16 bases lay between the germline ends. CDR3 length: 16 amino acids. Germline CDR1 reads MNHEY; CDR2 reads SMNVEV (reference sequence). Here the CDR3 DNA reads TGTGCCACCCGAAGGTTGGGGGTCTCCTATAATTCACCCCTCCACTTT. It codes for CATRRLGVSYNSPLHF.

V usage is TRBV10-3 and J usage is TRBJ1-3; a possible D gene is TRBD1 (5 bases). The CDR3 is 13 residues long. The germline V gene has CDR1 ENHRY and CDR2 SYGVKD. V was pared by 8 bases and J by 0 bases, with 8 bases between. CDR3: CAIGGSSGNTIYF. CDR3 DNA: TGTGCCATCGGGGGAAGCTCTGGAAACACCATATATTTT.